This T cell receptor beta chain was captured in a study of human T cells and chemical hapten exposure. Time point of the sample: pre-sensitization, week 0. The treatment here: therapeutic diphenylcyclopropenone sensitization with weekly scalp DPC. Study-wide results and caveats: Expanded TCR counts at PT1 were positively correlated with the patch test score.

Points on this clonotype: The antigen is undetermined.

The length of the CDR3 is 14 residues. With 5 bases removed from V and 3 bases from J, the gap between germline ends came to 11 bases. TCRdb independently ran MiXCR on the RACE reads; one entry per CDR3 protein. The table shows under 110,000 distinct CDR3 sequences, with less than 15% occurring only once. J is TRBJ1-5 and V is TRBV12-3 or TRBV12-4; D is uncertain. The sequence was obtained from a woman aged 50 to 65 with alopecia areata. Some clones in this sample may be carry-over from other donors' samples. The sample was whole blood, taken in connection with sensitization to the hapten diphenylcyclopropenone (DPC). CDR3 region: CASSLGRHNQPQHF. CDR3 bases: TGTGCCAGCAGTCTCGGACGGCACAATCAGCCCCAGCATTTT.